Each of the 23 T cell receptor beta chains below was sequenced from the same sample in a study of identical twins. TCRdb independently ran MiXCR on the 5' RACE reads; one entry per CDR3 protein. The data contain hundreds of thousands of distinct CDR3 sequences, around 6.1% of them singletons. Source material: naive T cells sorted from blood. These receptors were collected from a young man in good health.

The genes are TRBV7-6 and TRBJ2-7, with TRBD2 identical over 12 bases. Unmatched junction bases numbered 19, after V lost 5 bases and J lost 2 bases. Looked up from germline, CDR1 is SGHVS and CDR2 is FNYEAQ. The CDR3 totals 20 residues. Here the CDR3 reads CASSPIPWTSGTVGAYEQYV. CDR3 nucleotides: TGTGCCAGCAGCCCCATACCCTGGACTAGCGGGACCGTTGGAGCCTACGAGCAGTACGTC.

This clonotype was seen ten or more times. The chain has TRBV12-3 or TRBV12-4 and TRBJ1-1; 8 bases fit TRBD1. This CDR3 spans 13 amino acids. J was trimmed by 10 bases and V by 5 bases; bases with no gene match: 9. CDR3 region: CASSPDRGHAAFF. The CDR3 DNA reads as TGTGCCAGCAGTCCCGACAGGGGACACGCAGCTTTCTTT.

At least ten counts were recorded for this clonotype. CDR3 sequence reads: CASSVGLAGGSETQYF. For the CDR3, the DNA is TGTGCCAGCAGCGTAGGACTAGCGGGAGGTTCAGAGACCCAGTACTTC. This chain connects TRBV9 to TRBJ2-5; 13 bases fit TRBD2. CDR3 size: 16 residues. V shed 0 bases, J shed 4 bases, and the junction held 3 bases outside the gene matches. Germline lookup yields CDR1 SGDLS and CDR2 YYNGEE.

This clonotype showed up many times. The genes are TRBV20-1 and TRBJ2-1; D remains unclear. CDR1 DFQATT and CDR2 SNEGSKA come from the germline V gene (reference sequence). V was clipped by 3 bases and J by 8 bases, with 8 bases between them. This CDR3 is 11 amino acids long. The CDR3 bases are TGCAGTGCTAGTATCGCGGATGAGCAGTTCTTC. Encoded protein: CSASIADEQFF.

This clonotype has at least ten counts. The rearrangement links TRBV5-1 to TRBJ2-7; possibly TRBD2 for D (6 bases). V shed 4 bases and J shed 2 bases, with 16 bases lying between them. The CDR3 consists of 15 residues. Germline CDR1 SGHRS, CDR2 YFSETQ. The CDR3 spells CASSPNPGLTYEQYF. CDR3 sequence (DNA): TGCGCCAGCAGCCCAAACCCGGGACTGACCTACGAGCAGTACTTC. The whole variable domain, filled in from reference TRBV5-1 and TRBJ2-7, reads KAGVTQTPRYLIKTRGQQVTLSCSPISGHRSVSWYQQTPGQGLQFLFEYFSETQRNKGNFPGRFSGRQFSNSRSEMNVSTLELGDSALYLCASSPNPGLTYEQYFGPGTRLTVT.

This clonotype has a count of ten or more. The chain employs TRBV20-1 and TRBJ2-1, with 7 bases matching TRBD2. Trimming took 5 bases from V and 5 from J; bases not matched to a gene: 9. CDR3 length equals 14 residues. The germline gives CDR1 DFQATT, CDR2 SNEGSKA (reference sequence). In nucleotides, the CDR3 is TGCAGTGCTGAACGGGGGGTTGTAAACAATGAGCAGTTCTTC. Translated, it gives CSAERGVVNNEQFF.

The CDR3 DNA sequence: TGTGCCAGCAGCCAGAACTCTCCAGGCCACAATGAGCAGTTCTTC. This gives the protein CASSQNSPGHNEQFF. The chain uses TRBV14 and TRBJ2-1, with D unclear. This CDR3 has 15 residues. V was trimmed by 3 bases and J by 5 bases, leaving 14 bases between them. The germline V gene has CDR1 SGHDN and CDR2 FVKESK.

This clonotype was observed a few times. V gene TRBV5-1 combines with J gene TRBJ2-7, with a possible D match to TRBD2 (6 bases). Germline-derived CDR1 and CDR2 are SGHRS and YFSETQ. V shed 3 bases and J shed 3 bases, with 19 bases lying between them. The CDR3 is made up of 16 amino acids. This chain's CDR3 is CASSSVGRDKFYEQYF. As DNA, the CDR3 is TGCGCCAGCAGCTCCGTCGGGCGGGATAAATTCTACGAGCAGTACTTC.

Many counts were recorded for this clonotype. CDR3 region: CSVGNLAGVTDTQYF. DNA of the CDR3: TGCAGCGTTGGGAATCTAGCGGGAGTCACAGATACGCAGTATTTT. V is TRBV29-1 and J is TRBJ2-3, with 10 bases matching TRBD2. The CDR3 is made up of 15 amino acids. The germline gives CDR1 SQVTM, CDR2 ANQGSEA. Germline trimming cut 4 bases from V and 2 bases from J; bases unmatched to any gene: 6.

This chain links TRBV5-6 with TRBJ1-3; no definite D call. Trimming left V 3 bases short and J 4 bases short, with 11 bases between. CDR3 length: 14 residues. Germline V gene lookup returns CDR1 SGHDT and CDR2 YYEEEE. CDR3 in amino acids: CASSSPTAGNTIYF. The CDR3 DNA follows: TGTGCCAGCAGCTCCCCTACGGCCGGAAACACCATATATTTT.

This clonotype was recorded at least ten times. This sequence joins TRBV3-1 and TRBJ1-5; perhaps TRBD1 as D (6 bases). V was pared by 4 bases and J by 8 bases, with 12 bases between. Germline V gene data show CDR1 as LGHDT and CDR2 as YNNKEL (reference sequence). This CDR3 contains 13 residues. The CDR3 here is CASSLAGVKPQHF. Written as DNA, the CDR3 is TGTGCCAGCAGCCTTGCAGGGGTAAAGCCCCAGCATTTT.

The CDR3 loop is CASSVVGTNIPETQYF. Written as DNA, the CDR3 is TGTGCCAGCAGCGTAGTTGGGACCAATATTCCAGAGACCCAGTACTTC. The chain combines TRBV9 with TRBJ2-5; tentatively, D is TRBD1 or TRBD2 (5 bases each). V was cut by 0 bases and J by 4 bases, with 16 bases left in between. The CDR3 has 16 residues. Per germline, CDR1 SGDLS and CDR2 YYNGEE.

The genes are TRBV5-1 and TRBJ1-1, with 7 bases identical to TRBD1. This CDR3 has 14 residues. V was clipped by 1 base and J by 6 bases; unmatched bases: 6. Germline V gives CDR1 SGHRS, CDR2 YFSETQ. CDR3 region: CASSLTDRFPEAFF. The CDR3 region has the DNA TGCGCCAGCAGCTTGACGGACAGGTTCCCTGAAGCTTTCTTT.

The rearrangement joins TRBV6-1 to TRBJ2-7; 8 bases line up with TRBD2. CDR1 is MNHNS, CDR2 SASEGT, per germline. The CDR3 spans 13 residues. The ends lost 6 bases at V and 0 bases at J; junction bases unmatched: 1. CDR3 nucleotides: TGTGCCAGCAGACTAGCGGACTCCTACGAGCAGTACTTC. This encodes CASRLADSYEQYF.

This clonotype was found many times. The J gene is TRBJ1-2, the V gene TRBV9, with D perhaps TRBD1 (5 bases). The V gene's germline CDR1 is SGDLS and CDR2 YYNGEE. V was shortened by 5 bases and J by 0 bases, with 20 bases between the two germline ends. CDR3 length equals 17 residues. CDR3 coding DNA: TGTGCCAGCAGGCCCGAGCCAGGGACTGCACCTAACTATGGCTACACCTTC. Its protein is CASRPEPGTAPNYGYTF.

The V gene is TRBV6-5, the J gene TRBJ1-2; 7 nucleotides match TRBD1. This CDR3 is built from 15 residues. V was pared by 0 bases and J by 7 bases, with 8 bases of the junction left unmatched. Per the germline V gene, CDR1 is MNHEY and CDR2 is SVGAGI. The CDR3 nucleotides are TGTGCCAGCAGTTACTCGAGGGAAGGGGGCCCTGGCTACACCTTC. As protein: CASSYSREGGPGYTF.

In this sample, this clonotype turned up many times. The chain joins TRBV20-1 to TRBJ2-3; 12 nucleotides line up with TRBD2. With V trimmed by 0 bases and J by 6 bases, 7 bases remained unmatched. From germline, CDR1 is DFQATT and CDR2 SNEGSKA (reference sequence). The CDR3 runs 16 residues. As DNA, the CDR3 is TGCAGTGCTAGAGACCTGACTAGCGGGAGAGGTGATACGCAGTATTTT. It is translated as CSARDLTSGRGDTQYF.

This clonotype was recorded at least ten times. The chain employs TRBV29-1 and TRBJ1-2, with D uncertain. Trimming removed 0 bases from V and 4 bases from J, with 9 bases in between. The CDR3 loop spans 13 amino acids. In germline, CDR1 is SQVTM, CDR2 ANQGSEA. The chain's CDR3 is CSVEDTGIYGYTF. CDR3 bases: TGCAGCGTTGAAGATACGGGGATCTATGGCTACACCTTC.

This clonotype came up a few times. The chain recombines TRBV30 with TRBJ2-3, with 10 bases fitting TRBD1. The CDR3 has 14 amino acids. V shed 3 bases and J 4 bases; nucleotides not matched to a gene: 4. Germline CDR1 and CDR2: GTSNPN and SVGIG (reference sequence). In nucleotides, the CDR3 is TGTGCCTGGAGCGGACAGGGGGGCCCAGATACGCAGTATTTT. This translates into CAWSGQGGPDTQYF.

The sample holds a few counts of this clonotype. The chain has TRBV15 and TRBJ2-1, with 13 bases that match TRBD2. This CDR3 is 14 amino acids long. The germline CDR1 and CDR2 sequences are LNHNV and YYDKDF (reference sequence). J was trimmed by 12 bases and V by 5 bases; bases with no gene match: 7. CDR3 DNA sequence: TGTGCCACCAGCGGAATGGGACTAGCGGGATTGCAGTTCTTC. Encoded protein: CATSGMGLAGLQFF. Drawing the rest from reference TRBV15 and TRBJ2-1, the complete variable domain is DAMVIQNPRYQVTQFGKPVTLSCSQTLNHNVMYWYQQKSSQAPKLLFHYYDKDFNNEADTPDNFQSRRPNTSFCFLDIRSPGLGDTAMYLCATSGMGLAGLQFFGPGTRLTVL.

The sample holds many counts of this clonotype. The J gene is TRBJ1-1, the V gene TRBV20-1; D gene ambiguous. The ends were cut back, 4 bases at V and 10 bases at J, with 16 bases in the middle. CDR1 and CDR2 (germline): DFQATT, SNEGSKA (reference sequence). CDR3 size: 12 residues. The CDR3 is CSAKSPQVGAFF. CDR3 nucleotides: TGCAGTGCTAAGTCCCCCCAGGTCGGAGCTTTCTTT.

This chain connects TRBV5-6 to TRBJ2-3, with D hard to call. CDR1 and CDR2 (germline): SGHDT, YYEEEE. CDR3 length: 12 residues. V lost 2 bases and J 5 bases, leaving 6 bases between the germline ends. The CDR3 is CASSFIRDTQYF. Written as DNA, the CDR3 is TGTGCCAGCAGCTTTATTAGAGATACGCAGTATTTT.

This clonotype showed up many times. The V gene is TRBV7-6, the J gene TRBJ2-1, with D possibly being TRBD2 (6 bases). The CDR3 is made up of 13 amino acids. V lost 8 bases and J 8 bases, leaving 16 bases between the germline ends. CDR1 and CDR2 (germline): SGHVS, FNYEAQ. The CDR3 region has the DNA TGTGCCAGCTCTGGACTAATGTTCGATGAGCAGTTCTTC. Its protein is CASSGLMFDEQFF.